This entry is about one TCR beta chain. Germline CDR1 reads SGHVS; CDR2 reads FQNEAQ. This CDR3 region has 14 residues. The V and J ends lost 1 base and 5 bases, in that order; junction bases with no gene match: 0. Enrolled during active infection, Seattle patients were then followed longitudinally. The data were obtained in a study of blood T cell repertoires in COVID-19. Study-level information: Specimens from acute and convalescent COVID-19 originated in the United States, Italy and Spain. PBMCs, B-cell-depleted T cells, or T cells were the source of the cDNA or gDNA that made up the material.

Original processing notes: Amplification of reference gene primers provided the estimated nucleated cell counts. Assay: immunoSEQ multiplex PCR; the TCRdb copy retains only in-frame clones and omits some. That table supplies the V and J calls and clone size; D and trimming were determined from the DNA. The data hold 350,000 to 500,000 clones, with approximately 90% observed a single time. This TCR derives from a man between 18 and 35 years old with COVID-19, enrolled during active disease. The sequenced sample consisted of peripheral blood. The V call is TRBV7-8, the J call TRBJ2-2; 8 nucleotides line up with TRBD1. The CDR3 reads CASSLGTGTGELFF. In DNA form, the CDR3 reads TGTGCCAGCAGCTTAGGGACAGGGACCGGGGAGCTGTTTTTT.